This T cell receptor beta chain was obtained from a study of Graves' ophthalmopathy and Graves' hyperthyroidism. Overall study findings and caveats: Blood contained most expanded thyroid clonotypes exceeding 0.001 frequency.

This clonotype was observed a few times. What it binds is unknown. The CDR3 totals 15 residues. V was trimmed by 4 bases and J by 5 bases, leaving 16 bases between them. CDR1 is SGDLS and CDR2 is YYNGEE in the germline V gene. Additional autoimmune diseases, uncontrolled infections, pregnancy or lactation disqualified patients. RNA transcripts served as template for amplifying TCR beta CDR3 sequences. HTBI-primed RT-PCR formed the first round, and a multiplex PCR formed the second. TCRdb called the multiplex PCR reads again in MiXCR, with one record for every CDR3 protein. Of about 740,000 distinct CDR3 sequences listed, around 40% are singletons.

The sequenced material came from peripheral blood. This chain connects TRBV9 to TRBJ1-3; D is ambiguous. This receptor was identified in an adult man with Graves' ophthalmopathy. The CDR3 protein is CASSLAAKLRNTIYF. DNA of the CDR3: TGTGCCAGCAGCTTGGCGGCGAAGCTTAGAAACACCATATATTTT.